The next 10 T cell receptor beta chains were all read from a single sample in a study of lymphopenia after photon versus proton radiotherapy. The repertoire was sequenced with immunoSEQ multiplex PCR; TCRdb's copy has only in-frame clones and lacks some. The sample carries some 170,000 clones, about 85% recorded once. Sequences were derived from peripheral blood, sampled from a patient treated with photon-based radiotherapy. These TCRs come from a man over 45 with gastric cancer.

The V gene is TRBV29-1, the J gene TRBJ2-2; a weak D match, TRBD2 (6 bases). The CDR3 consists of 17 residues. V lost 0 bases and J lost 5, with 19 bases in between. In germline, CDR1 is SQVTM, CDR2 ANQGSEA. The CDR3 protein is CSVEDLEGGAGTGELFF. The CDR3 DNA reads as TGCAGCGTTGAAGATTTGGAGGGAGGTGCGGGAACCGGGGAGCTGTTTTTT.

V and J are TRBV12-1 and TRBJ1-1; the tabulated D call, TRBD1, remains unverified against the DNA. TRBV12-1 is classified as a pseudogene. The CDR3 totals 13 residues. CDR3 loop: CASSVHRGGEAFF. The CDR3 coding sequence is TGTGCCAGCAGCGTCCACAGGGGCGGCGAAGCTTTCTTT.

The V call is TRBV19, the J call TRBJ1-2, with a weak D call TRBD1 (5 bases). Germline values: CDR1 LNHDA, CDR2 SQIVND (reference sequence). Trimming removed 11 bases at V and 4 bases at J, with 17 bases between. The CDR3 is made up of 13 amino acids. As DNA, the CDR3 is TGTGCCGTTCATCGGGGCGGCGTCTATGGCTACACCTTC. This translates into CAVHRGGVYGYTF.

The rearrangement joins TRBV30 to TRBJ1-1, with 7 bases fitting TRBD1. The CDR3 spans 13 residues. J was trimmed by 5 bases and V by 8 bases; bases with no gene match: 11. CDR1 is GTSNPN, CDR2 SVGIG, per germline (reference sequence). CDR3: CAIDRVPWTEAFF. The CDR3 DNA reads as TGTGCCATAGACAGGGTTCCGTGGACTGAAGCTTTCTTT.

This clone came up a few times. The rearrangement uses TRBV7-7 and TRBJ2-1, with 13 bases lining up with TRBD2. The J segment lost 11 bases and the V segment lost 3 bases, leaving 1 base of the junction unmatched. The CDR3 runs 13 residues. Germline assignment: CDR1 SSHAT and CDR2 FNYEAQ (reference sequence). The CDR3 nucleotides read TGTGCCAGCAGCTTGGGACTAGCGGGACAGCAGTTCTTC. Its translation is CASSLGLAGQQFF.

The CDR3 DNA reads as TGTGCCAGCAGCCTTGGGTTTAGCCCGCAGTATTTT. Protein: CASSLGFSPQYF. V and J are TRBV5-4 and TRBJ2-3; D is ambiguous. CDR3 length: 12 residues. V gave up 4 bases and J gave up 10 bases, with 13 bases separating them. Germline lookup yields CDR1 SGHNT and CDR2 YYREEE (reference sequence). Full variable domain (outside the CDR3, taken from reference TRBV5-4 and TRBJ2-3): ETGVTQSPTHLIKTRGQQVTLRCSSQSGHNTVSWYQQALGQGPQFIFQYYREEENGRGNFPPRFSGLQFPNYSSELNVNALELDDSALYLCASSLGFSPQYFGPGTRLTVL.

The genes are TRBV6-5 and TRBJ1-5, with 9 bases lining up with TRBD1. This CDR3 is 14 amino acids long. With V trimmed by 5 bases and J by 7 bases, 6 bases remained unmatched. CDR1 and CDR2 from the germline V gene are MNHEY and SVGAGI. The CDR3 region is CASSQDRGRQPQHF. In DNA, the CDR3 is TGTGCCAGCAGTCAGGACAGGGGAAGACAGCCCCAGCATTTT.

The chain has TRBV5-1 and TRBJ2-5; 7 nucleotides match TRBD2. Germline V CDR1 and CDR2: SGHRS, YFSETQ. The ends lost 0 bases at V and 5 bases at J; junction bases unmatched: 4. This CDR3 is built from 14 residues. CDR3 nucleotide sequence: TGCGCCAGCAGCTTGGTCAGGGAGGGTGAGACCCAGTACTTC. Translation: CASSLVREGETQYF.

V gene TRBV10-3 combines with J gene TRBJ2-1, with no clear D. This CDR3 region has 11 residues. Germline-derived CDR1 and CDR2 are ENHRY and SYGVKD. V was trimmed by 4 bases and J by 5 bases, leaving 3 bases between them. CDR3 protein: CAISANNEQFF. The CDR3 bases are TGTGCCATCAGTGCAAACAATGAGCAGTTCTTC.

The chain combines TRBV15 with TRBJ1-4; D gene unclear. V gave up 3 bases and J gave up 4 bases, with 15 bases separating them. Germline V gives CDR1 LNHNV, CDR2 YYDKDF (reference sequence). This CDR3 is 16 amino acids long. The CDR3 coding sequence is TGTGCCACCAGCAGCGGATCGCGGGCCCTTAATGAAAAACTGTTTTTT. As protein: CATSSGSRALNEKLFF. The full variable domain, its missing parts supplied by reference TRBV15 and TRBJ1-4, is DAMVIQNPRYQVTQFGKPVTLSCSQTLNHNVMYWYQQKSSQAPKLLFHYYDKDFNNEADTPDNFQSRRPNTSFCFLDIRSPGLGDTAMYLCATSSGSRALNEKLFFGSGTQLSVL.